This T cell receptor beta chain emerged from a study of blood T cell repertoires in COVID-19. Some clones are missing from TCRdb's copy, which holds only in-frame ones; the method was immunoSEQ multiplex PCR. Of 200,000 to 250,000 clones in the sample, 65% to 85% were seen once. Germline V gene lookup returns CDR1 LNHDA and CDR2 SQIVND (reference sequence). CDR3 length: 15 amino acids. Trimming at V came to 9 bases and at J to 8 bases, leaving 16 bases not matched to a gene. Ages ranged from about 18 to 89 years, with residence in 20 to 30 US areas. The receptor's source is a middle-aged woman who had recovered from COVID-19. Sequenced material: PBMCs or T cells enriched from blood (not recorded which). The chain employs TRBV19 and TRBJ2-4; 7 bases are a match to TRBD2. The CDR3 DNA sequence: TGTGCCAGCAGACTTGGGGCAGCGGGATCGGACATTCAGTACTTC. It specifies CASRLGAAGSDIQYF.